These 14 T cell receptor beta chains originate from one sample sequenced in a study of Ad26.COV2.S vaccination and SARS-CoV-2 variants. Treatment denoted: about 20 received Ad26.COV2.S at low or high dose, single or two shots; about 5 received placebo; per-sample allocation not given. Following the first vaccine or placebo injection, samples were taken on day 63. The protocol was immunoSEQ multiplex PCR, while the TCRdb copy is restricted to in-frame clones and leaves out a portion. This table holds about 350,000 clones, about 89% found once. The source was peripheral blood, collected in a trial of Ad26.COV2.S vaccine versus placebo. The receptors here all came from a person between 18 and 59 years old who received the Ad26.COV2.S COVID-19 vaccine or a placebo.

The J gene is TRBJ2-7, the V gene TRBV2; 9 bases are shared with TRBD1. The CDR3 covers 14 residues. Trimming removed 6 bases from V and 4 bases from J; junction bases left unmatched: 7. Germline V lookup: CDR1 SNHLY, CDR2 FYNNEI. The CDR3, as DNA: TGTGCCAGCAGGCCCCGGGACAGGGCGTACGAGCAGTACTTC. Encoded protein: CASRPRDRAYEQYF.

The chain carries TRBV19 and TRBJ2-7; TRBD1 matches at 7 bases. Germline loops: CDR1 LNHDA, CDR2 SQIVND (reference sequence). J was trimmed by 0 bases and V by 7 bases; bases with no gene match: 6. The length of the CDR3 is 14 residues. This CDR3 reads CASKLTGTSYEQYF. The CDR3 nucleotides are TGTGCCAGTAAGCTGACAGGGACCTCCTACGAGCAGTACTTC. Supplemented by reference TRBV19 and TRBJ2-7, the full variable domain reads DGGITQSPKYLFRKEGQNVTLSCEQNLNHDAMYWYRQDPGQGLRLIYYSQIVNDFQKGDIAEGYSVSREKKESFPLTVTSAQKNPTAFYLCASKLTGTSYEQYFGPGTRLTVT.

The rearrangement uses TRBV28 and TRBJ2-6; 7 nucleotides match TRBD1. CDR1 and CDR2 (germline): MDHEN, SYDVKM. V trimming: 4 bases; J trimming: 0 bases; junction bases outside the gene matches: 0. This CDR3 comprises 15 residues. CDR3 nucleotides: TGTGCCAGCAGTTGGGACAGCTCTGGGGCCAACGTCCTGACTTTC. Its protein product is CASSWDSSGANVLTF.

The chain links TRBV6-5 to TRBJ1-1, with D perhaps TRBD1 (5 bases). V was pared by 6 bases and J by 6 bases, with 20 bases between. The V gene's germline CDR1 is MNHEY and CDR2 SVGAGI. The CDR3 spans 15 residues. The CDR3, as DNA: TGTGCCAGCAGCCGTAAGGACACGGGAGGGGCTGAAGCTTTCTTT. This encodes CASSRKDTGGAEAFF.

This chain uses TRBV19 with TRBJ1-4, with 7 bases fitting TRBD1. V gave up 5 bases and J gave up 6 bases; unmatched junction bases: 3. Per germline, CDR1 LNHDA and CDR2 SQIVND (reference sequence). The CDR3 is 13 amino acids. CDR3 coding DNA: TGTGCCAGTAGTCGGGACAGCCATGAAAAACTGTTTTTT. Translated, it gives CASSRDSHEKLFF. The entire variable domain, with the rest obtained from reference TRBV19 and TRBJ1-4, is as follows: DGGITQSPKYLFRKEGQNVTLSCEQNLNHDAMYWYRQDPGQGLRLIYYSQIVNDFQKGDIAEGYSVSREKKESFPLTVTSAQKNPTAFYLCASSRDSHEKLFFGSGTQLSVL.

The chain couples TRBV4-3 to TRBJ2-1; D remains ambiguous. The CDR3 is 14 residues long. The ends were cut back, 4 bases at V and 6 bases at J, with 13 bases in the middle. Germline CDR1 reads LGHNA; CDR2 reads YSLEER. The CDR3 sequence is CASSPLGRINEQFF. The CDR3 coding sequence is TGCGCCAGCAGCCCCCTGGGCAGAATCAATGAGCAGTTCTTC.

The rearrangement links TRBV15 to TRBJ1-4, with D possibly being TRBD1 (5 bases). This CDR3 spans 16 amino acids. Trimming stripped 0 bases from V and 5 bases from J, with 13 bases between. The germline V gene has CDR1 LNHNV and CDR2 YYDKDF (reference sequence). In nucleotides, the CDR3 is TGTGCCACCAGCAGAGATGAATGGGGCAGGAATGAAAAACTGTTTTTT. It translates to CATSRDEWGRNEKLFF.

The chain uses TRBV7-9 and TRBJ1-1; 9 positions agree with TRBD1. The length of the CDR3 is 15 residues. CDR1 is SEHNR and CDR2 is FQNEAQ in the germline V gene (reference sequence). V was pared by 4 bases and J by 3 bases, with 6 bases of the junction left unmatched. As DNA, the CDR3 is TGTGCCAGCAGCTGGGGACAGGGAGTCCACACTGAAGCTTTCTTT. This translates into CASSWGQGVHTEAFF.

This chain joins TRBV12-3 or TRBV12-4 and TRBJ2-7; D unresolved. There are 11 residues in the CDR3. The V end lost 10 bases, the J end lost 5 bases, and 12 bases lay between the germline ends. For the CDR3, the DNA is TGTGCCACCCTAGTCGGCGACGAGCAGTACTTC. It codes for CATLVGDEQYF.

This clone was detected a few times. Other nucleotide sequences from this sample produce the same CDR3. This chain links TRBV3-1 (or the pseudogene TRBV3-2) with TRBJ2-5, with a weak D call TRBD1 (6 bases). CDR1 LGHDT and CDR2 YNNKEL come from the germline V gene (reference sequence). V was cut by 1 base and J by 4 bases, with 10 bases left in between. The CDR3 is made up of 14 amino acids. The CDR3 sequence is CASSQGRGGETQYF. The CDR3 nucleotides read TGTGCCAGCAGCCAAGGCAGGGGTGGAGAGACCCAGTACTTC.

This chain joins TRBV4-1 and TRBJ1-2; the D is unclear. Germline V gene sequence: CDR1 MGHRA, CDR2 YSYEKL. V dropped 5 bases and J dropped 0 bases, with 13 bases sitting between them. This CDR3 spans 15 amino acids. The CDR3 loop reads CASSDNGRTNYGYTF. CDR3 bases: TGCGCCAGCAGCGACAACGGACGGACTAACTATGGCTACACCTTC.

The chain employs TRBV5-6 and TRBJ1-6; TRBD1 aligns across 7 bases. Germline V CDR1 and CDR2: SGHDT, YYEEEE. The CDR3 extends over 15 amino acids. Trimming removed 4 bases from V and 9 bases from J; junction bases left unmatched: 10. Written as DNA, the CDR3 is TGTGCCAGCAGCACCAAGGACAGGTGGGGTTCACCCCTCCACTTT. Its protein product is CASSTKDRWGSPLHF.

V gene TRBV6-2 or TRBV6-3 combines with J gene TRBJ1-1; D is perhaps TRBD1 (5 bases). Germline assignment: CDR1 MNHEY and CDR2 SVGEGT. This CDR3 is 18 amino acids long. Trimming stripped 5 bases from V and 5 bases from J, with 27 bases between. The CDR3 DNA reads TGTGCCAGCAGTACCGTTTCCCTTAGTGGGGACCCGAGGACTGAAGCTTTCTTT. As protein: CASSTVSLSGDPRTEAFF.

The chain is built from TRBV28 and TRBJ2-2, with 9 bases that match TRBD1. The CDR3 spans 14 residues. Germline CDR1 reads MDHEN; CDR2 reads SYDVKM. Trimming cost V 5 bases and J 6 bases; bases outside gene matches: 4. The CDR3: CASSGGQGPGELFF. The DNA of the CDR3 is TGTGCCAGCAGTGGAGGACAGGGGCCCGGGGAGCTGTTTTTT. The full variable domain, its missing parts supplied by reference TRBV28 and TRBJ2-2, is DVKVTQSSRYLVKRTGEKVFLECVQDMDHENMFWYRQDPGLGLRLIYFSYDVKMKEKGDIPEGYSVSREKKERFSLILESASTNQTSMYLCASSGGQGPGELFFGEGSRLTVL.